Included here is one T cell receptor beta chain sequence, with context. The record originates from a study of blood T cell repertoires in COVID-19. Study overall: From the United States, Italy and Spain came samples of acute and convalescent COVID-19.

Participant age was about 18 to 89 years, and participants resided in 20 to 30 US areas. Participants were placed into cohorts based on the clinical history they reported. Study processing details: Amplification of reference gene primers was used by the study to estimate nucleated cell counts. Generated by immunoSEQ multiplex PCR, the TCRdb table keeps only in-frame clones and is missing some. Clone size and V and J calls were adopted from that table, with D and trimming inferred from the DNA. The data contain approximately 270,000 clones, 91% of them singletons. Germline CDR1 SGHAT, CDR2 FQNNGV. The CDR3 runs to 13 residues. The J segment lost 8 bases and the V segment lost 7 bases, leaving 4 bases of the junction unmatched.

The sequenced sample consisted of PBMCs or T cells enriched from blood (not recorded which). The genes are TRBV11-2 and TRBJ1-4, with 10 bases that match TRBD1. This receptor was identified in a human donor in a cohort exposed to, infected with or recovered from COVID-19 (not recorded which). The donor label of this sample is uncertain. The DNA of the CDR3 is TGTGCCAGCACGTGGACAGGGGGAGAAAAACTGTTTTTT. It translates to CASTWTGGEKLFF.